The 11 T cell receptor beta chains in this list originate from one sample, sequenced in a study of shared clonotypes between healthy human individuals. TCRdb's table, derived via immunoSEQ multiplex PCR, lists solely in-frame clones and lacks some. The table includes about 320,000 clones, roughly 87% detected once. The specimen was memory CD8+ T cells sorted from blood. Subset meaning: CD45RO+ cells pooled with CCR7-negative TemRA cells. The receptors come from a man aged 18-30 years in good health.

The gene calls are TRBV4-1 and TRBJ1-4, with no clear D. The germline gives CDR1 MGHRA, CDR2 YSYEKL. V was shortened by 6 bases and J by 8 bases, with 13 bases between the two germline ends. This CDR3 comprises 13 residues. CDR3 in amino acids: CASSIGPIEKLFF. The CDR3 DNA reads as TGCGCCAGCAGTATAGGACCGATCGAAAAACTGTTTTTT.

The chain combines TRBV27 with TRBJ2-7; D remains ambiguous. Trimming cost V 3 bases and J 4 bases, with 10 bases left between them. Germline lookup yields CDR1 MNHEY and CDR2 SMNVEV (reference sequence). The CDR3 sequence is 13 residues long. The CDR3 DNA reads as TGTGCCAGCAGTTTGCGTGGGAATTACGAGCAGTACTTC. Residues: CASSLRGNYEQYF.

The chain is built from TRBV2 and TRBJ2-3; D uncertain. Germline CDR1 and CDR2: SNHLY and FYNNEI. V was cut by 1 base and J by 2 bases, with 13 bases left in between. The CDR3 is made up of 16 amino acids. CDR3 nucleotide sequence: TGTGCCAGCAGTGAAGACACCGGGTACTACACAGATACGCAGTATTTT. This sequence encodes CASSEDTGYYTDTQYF. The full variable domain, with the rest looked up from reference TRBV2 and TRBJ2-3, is EPEVTQTPSHQVTQMGQEVILRCVPISNHLYFYWYRQILGQKVEFLVSFYNNEISEKSEIFDDQFSVERPDGSNFTLKIRSTKLEDSAMYFCASSEDTGYYTDTQYFGPGTRLTVL.

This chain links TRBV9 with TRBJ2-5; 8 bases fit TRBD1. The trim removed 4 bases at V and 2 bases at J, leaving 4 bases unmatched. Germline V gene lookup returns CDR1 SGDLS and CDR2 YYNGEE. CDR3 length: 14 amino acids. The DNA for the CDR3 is TGTGCCAGCAGCCCATGGACAGGGCAAGAGACCCAGTACTTC. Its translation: CASSPWTGQETQYF.

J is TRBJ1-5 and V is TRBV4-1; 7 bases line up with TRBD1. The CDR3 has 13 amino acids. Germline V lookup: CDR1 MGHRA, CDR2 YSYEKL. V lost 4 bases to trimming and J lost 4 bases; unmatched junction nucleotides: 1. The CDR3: CASSPTGNQPQHF. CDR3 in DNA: TGCGCCAGCAGCCCGACAGGGAATCAGCCCCAGCATTTT.

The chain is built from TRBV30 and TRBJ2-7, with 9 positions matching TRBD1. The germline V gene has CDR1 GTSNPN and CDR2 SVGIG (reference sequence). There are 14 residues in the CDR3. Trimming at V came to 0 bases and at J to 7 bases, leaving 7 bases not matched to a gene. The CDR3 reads CAWSVLQGAGEQYF. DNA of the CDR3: TGTGCCTGGAGTGTACTACAGGGGGCGGGGGAGCAGTACTTC.

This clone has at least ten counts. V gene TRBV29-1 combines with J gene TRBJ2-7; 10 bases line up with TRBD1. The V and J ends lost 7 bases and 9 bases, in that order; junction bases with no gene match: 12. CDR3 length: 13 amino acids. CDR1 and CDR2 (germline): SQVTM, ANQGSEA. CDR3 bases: TGCAGCGCCGTGACAGGGGGCCAGGGGTTGCAGTACTTC. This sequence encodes CSAVTGGQGLQYF.

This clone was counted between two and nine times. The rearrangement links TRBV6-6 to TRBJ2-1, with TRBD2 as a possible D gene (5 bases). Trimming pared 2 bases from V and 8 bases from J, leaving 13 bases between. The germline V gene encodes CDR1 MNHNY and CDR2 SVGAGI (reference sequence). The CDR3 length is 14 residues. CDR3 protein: CASSYGSAGDEQFF. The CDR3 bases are TGTGCCAGCAGTTACGGTTCGGCGGGCGATGAGCAGTTCTTC.

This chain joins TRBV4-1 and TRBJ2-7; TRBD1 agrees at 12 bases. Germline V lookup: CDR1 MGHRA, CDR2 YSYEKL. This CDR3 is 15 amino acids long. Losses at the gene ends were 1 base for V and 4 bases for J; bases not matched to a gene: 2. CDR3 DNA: TGCGCCAGCAGCCAAGGGGGACAGGGGGCTTACGAGCAGTACTTC. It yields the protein CASSQGGQGAYEQYF.

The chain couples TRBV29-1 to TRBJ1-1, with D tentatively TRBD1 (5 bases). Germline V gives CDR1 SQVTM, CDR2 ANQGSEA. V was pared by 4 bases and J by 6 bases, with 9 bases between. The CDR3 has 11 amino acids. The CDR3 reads CSVAETAEAFF. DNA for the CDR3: TGCAGCGTTGCGGAGACAGCTGAAGCTTTCTTT.

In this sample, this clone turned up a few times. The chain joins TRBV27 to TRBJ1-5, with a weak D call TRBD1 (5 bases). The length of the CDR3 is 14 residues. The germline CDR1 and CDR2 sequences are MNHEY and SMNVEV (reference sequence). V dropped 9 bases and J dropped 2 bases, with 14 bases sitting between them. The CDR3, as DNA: TGTGCCAGTTGGGGGTTACTGGGCAATCAGCCCCAGCATTTT. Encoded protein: CASWGLLGNQPQHF.